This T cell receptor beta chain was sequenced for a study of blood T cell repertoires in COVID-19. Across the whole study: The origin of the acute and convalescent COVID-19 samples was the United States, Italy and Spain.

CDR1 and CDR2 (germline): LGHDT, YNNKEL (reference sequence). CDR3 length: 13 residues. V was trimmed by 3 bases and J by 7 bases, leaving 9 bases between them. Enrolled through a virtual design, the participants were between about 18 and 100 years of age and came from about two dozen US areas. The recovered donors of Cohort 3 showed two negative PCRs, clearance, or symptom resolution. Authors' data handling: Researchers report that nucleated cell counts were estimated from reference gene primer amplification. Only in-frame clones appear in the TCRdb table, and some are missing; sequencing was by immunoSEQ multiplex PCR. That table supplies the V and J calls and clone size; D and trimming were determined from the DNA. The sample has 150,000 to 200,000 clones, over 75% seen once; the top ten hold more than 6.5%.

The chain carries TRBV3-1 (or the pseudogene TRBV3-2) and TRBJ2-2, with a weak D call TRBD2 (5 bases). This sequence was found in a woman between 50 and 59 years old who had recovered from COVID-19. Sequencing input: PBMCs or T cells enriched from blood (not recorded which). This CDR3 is CASSQLANGELFF. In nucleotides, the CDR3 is TGTGCCAGCAGCCAGCTAGCAAACGGGGAGCTGTTTTTT.